This is a list of T cell receptor beta chains from one sample in a study of OX40 agonist ivuxolimab in advanced cancers. Clones were sequenced by immunoSEQ multiplex PCR, and TCRdb holds only the in-frame ones, with some missing. This sample has 25,000 to 35,000 clones, with less than 85% found just once. Material: CD4+ or CD8+ T cells sorted from blood, obtained in a trial of the OX40 agonist ivuxolimab. The receptor source for this set is an adult with an advanced solid tumor such as melanoma, head and neck, liver or kidney cancer. CDR3s include the opening cysteine and the closing phenylalanine or tryptophan. A D gene is named only where the DNA matches it firmly. Only some rows state a clone size, as once, few, many or a class for expanded clones.

J | V | D | size | CDR3 | DNA
TRBJ2-7 | TRBV6-5 | - | - | CASSLRGSHEQYF | TGTGCCAGCAGTTTACGAGGGTCCCACGAGCAGTACTTC
TRBJ2-1 | TRBV27 | - | - | CASREGYGDEQFF | TGTGCCAGCAGAGAGGGGTATGGCGATGAGCAGTTCTTC
TRBJ2-7 | TRBV6-5 | - | - | CASSYSGVYEQYF | TGTGCCAGCAGTTACTCCGGCGTCTACGAGCAGTACTTC
TRBJ1-4 | TRBV9 | - | - | CASSPVSGEKLFF | TGTGCCAGCAGCCCCGTCAGCGGTGAAAAACTGTTTTTT
TRBJ2-3 | TRBV6-6 | TRBD2 | - | CASSYSLAGSTDTQYF | TGTGCCAGCAGTTACTCGCTAGCGGGTAGCACAGATACGCAGTATTTT
TRBJ2-1 | TRBV7-9 | - | - | CASSLTGASGNEQFF | TGTGCCAGCAGCTTAACCGGAGCCTCGGGCAATGAGCAGTTCTTC
TRBJ1-2 | TRBV6-1 | - | - | CASSEGPGDNYGYTF | TGTGCCAGCAGTGAAGGCCCAGGAGATAACTATGGCTACACCTTC
TRBJ2-5 | TRBV4-1 | TRBD2 | few | CASSQERGGQETQYF | TGCGCCAGCAGCCAAGAGCGGGGGGGCCAAGAGACCCAGTACTTC
TRBJ2-7 | TRBV27 | - | - | CASRYREGYEQYF | TGTGCCAGCAGGTACAGGGAGGGCTACGAGCAGTACTTC
TRBJ1-5 | TRBV28 | - | once | CASSSMPQGNQPQHF | TGTGCCAGCAGTTCCATGCCGCAGGGAAATCAGCCCCAGCATTTT
TRBJ2-3 | TRBV25-1 | - | - | CASSEASPSTDTQYF | TGTGCCAGCAGTGAAGCGAGTCCTAGCACAGATACGCAGTATTTT
TRBJ2-1 | TRBV27 | TRBD2 | - | CASSLRGLAGGATYNEQFF | TGTGCCAGCAGTTTAAGGGGACTAGCGGGAGGGGCGACCTACAATGAGCAGTTCTTC
TRBJ2-2 | TRBV29-1 | - | - | CSVEWRGVAGELFF | TGCAGCGTTGAGTGGCGGGGTGTCGCCGGGGAGCTGTTTTTT
TRBJ1-2 | TRBV9 | - | - | CASSSPHHNYGYTF | TGTGCCAGCAGCTCACCACACCATAACTATGGCTACACCTTC
TRBJ1-2 | TRBV6-1 | - | - | CASSVDVTYGYTF | TGTGCCAGCAGTGTAGACGTTACCTATGGCTACACCTTC
TRBJ2-5 | TRBV15 | TRBD2 | - | CATSRDRGAGVQETQYF | TGTGCCACCAGCAGAGATAGGGGAGCGGGAGTCCAAGAGACCCAGTACTTC